These 10 T cell receptor beta chains originate from one sample sequenced in a study of shared clonotypes between healthy human individuals. Data came from immunoSEQ multiplex PCR; TCRdb stores just in-frame clones and leaves some out. This table holds 2 million to 2.5 million clones, roughly 95% found once. Input material: naive CD4+ T cells sorted from blood. Subset of the sample: CD45RA+ positively selected. These receptor sequences come from a man aged 18 to 30 in good health.

This chain connects TRBV6-4 to TRBJ2-3; TRBD1 matches 7 bases. This CDR3 spans 14 amino acids. The V gene's germline CDR1 is MRHNA and CDR2 SNTAGT. V dropped 6 bases and J dropped 2; count of bases not matched to a gene: 5. The DNA for the CDR3 is TGTGCCAGCAGCCCGGGACAGACCACAGATACGCAGTATTTT. It encodes CASSPGQTTDTQYF.

This chain uses TRBV10-3 with TRBJ1-4; 8 bases map to TRBD1. The J segment lost 8 bases and the V segment lost 6 bases, leaving 5 bases of the junction unmatched. This CDR3 contains 13 residues. CDR1 is ENHRY, CDR2 SYGVKD, per germline. The CDR3 sequence is CAISLGQGEKLFF. CDR3 bases: TGTGCCATCAGCCTAGGACAGGGAGAAAAACTGTTTTTT.

Comment on this clone: A junction boundary mismatches the germline segment, possibly from a read error. The rearrangement uses TRBV18 and TRBJ2-7; 7 positions agree with TRBD1. The germline gives CDR1 KGHSH, CDR2 LQKENI. CDR3 length: 13 residues. CDR3 in amino acids: CASSPQTGKEGFF. The CDR3 DNA reads TGTGCCAGCTCACCTCAGACAGGGAAAGAGGGTTTCTTC.

This CDR3 is CASSFQGSYGYTF. Here the CDR3 DNA reads TGTGCCAGCAGCTTCCAGGGTTCCTATGGCTACACCTTC. The rearrangement links TRBV5-6 to TRBJ1-2; TRBD1 might be the D (5 bases). Deletions cut 2 bases from V and 4 bases from J, with 9 bases between. CDR3 length: 13 residues. CDR1 and CDR2 (germline): SGHDT, YYEEEE.

This chain links TRBV28 with TRBJ1-1; D is uncertain. CDR3 length: 15 amino acids. Trimming left V 5 bases short and J 4 bases short, with 17 bases between. The germline V gene encodes CDR1 MDHEN and CDR2 SYDVKM. The CDR3 DNA sequence: TGTGCCAGCAGTACAAACCGACGTTGGCTCACTGAAGCTTTCTTT. Protein product: CASSTNRRWLTEAFF.

J is TRBJ2-4 and V is TRBV4-3; a possible D gene is TRBD2 (5 bases). The CDR3 covers 16 residues. Trimming stripped 0 bases from V and 7 bases from J, with 16 bases between. Looked up from germline, CDR1 is LGHNA and CDR2 is YSLEER. CDR3 residues: CASSQERFALVNIQYF. As DNA, the CDR3 is TGCGCCAGCAGCCAAGAAAGGTTTGCACTAGTGAACATTCAGTACTTC.

The genes are TRBV21-1 and TRBJ1-5. TRBV21-1 is termed a pseudogene. The CDR3 runs 16 residues. CDR3 sequence (DNA): TGTGCCAGCAGCAGCTCGGGAGGAGGGAGTGATCAGCCCCAGCATTTT. Protein sequence: CASSSSGGGSDQPQHF.

The gene calls are TRBV7-2 and TRBJ2-5; D perhaps matches TRBD2 (6 bases). V lost 2 bases to trimming and J lost 7 bases, with 20 bases between them. From germline, CDR1 is SGHTA and CDR2 FQGNSA. The CDR3 is 16 residues long. The CDR3 spells CASSLNLDGRWVTQYF. The CDR3 bases are TGTGCCAGCAGCTTAAACTTGGACGGGAGATGGGTGACCCAGTACTTC.

The V and J genes are TRBV25-1 and TRBJ2-2, with D possibly being TRBD2 (5 bases). Looked up from germline, CDR1 is MGHDK and CDR2 is SYGVNS. There are 16 residues in the CDR3. Trimming pared 4 bases from V and 5 bases from J, leaving 17 bases between. CDR3: CASSGTSGTRTGELFF. The DNA of the CDR3 is TGTGCCAGCAGTGGAACGTCCGGAACTAGAACCGGGGAGCTGTTTTTT.

The CDR3 protein is CAISGDGAKNIQYF. For the CDR3, the DNA is TGTGCCATCAGTGGGGACGGGGCCAAAAACATTCAGTACTTC. J is TRBJ2-4 and V is TRBV10-3, with D possibly being TRBD1 or TRBD2 (5 bases each). This CDR3 is built from 14 residues. Germline CDR1 and CDR2: ENHRY and SYGVKD. Trimming removed 4 bases from V and 1 base from J, with 8 bases in between.